The rows below give T cell receptor beta chains drawn from one sample of a study of shared clonotypes between healthy human individuals. The assay was immunoSEQ multiplex PCR, and TCRdb's table has in-frame clones only and misses some. The sample holds approximately 1,000,000 clones; 60% to 85% are singletons and the top ten take approximately 0.9%. The material sequenced was memory CD4+ T cells from PBMCs. Receptors were obtained from a man younger than 35 in good health. Some clones in this sample may be carry-over from other donors' samples. Each CDR3 is given with its conserved first and last residue. Fields, in order: V gene, J gene, CDR3 protein.

v_gene: TRBV2; j_gene: TRBJ2-6; CDR3aa: CATRGASRSGANVLTF
v_gene: TRBV5-6; j_gene: TRBJ2-1; CDR3aa: CASSWGQGLYNEQFF
v_gene: TRBV7-9; j_gene: TRBJ1-1; CDR3aa: CASSKRTGTNTEAFF
v_gene: TRBV28; j_gene: TRBJ2-2; CDR3aa: CASSLWAERDNIGGELFF
v_gene: TRBV5-1; j_gene: TRBJ1-1; CDR3aa: CASHPGQTVMNTEAFF
v_gene: TRBV28; j_gene: TRBJ1-2; CDR3aa: CASRTPGGYTF
v_gene: TRBV2; j_gene: TRBJ2-2; CDR3aa: CASSEYPLSNTGELFF
v_gene: TRBV5-1; j_gene: TRBJ2-5; CDR3aa: CASSLGPIRGQETQYF
v_gene: TRBV11-2; j_gene: TRBJ1-3; CDR3aa: CASSDLRYSGNTIYF
v_gene: TRBV29-1; j_gene: TRBJ2-7; CDR3aa: CSVGDSGGRSYEQYF
v_gene: TRBV29-1; j_gene: TRBJ2-3; CDR3aa: CSVGGRFTDTQYF
v_gene: TRBV18; j_gene: TRBJ1-2; CDR3aa: CASSPGTGETRDGYTF
v_gene: TRBV20-1; j_gene: TRBJ2-7; CDR3aa: CSAWTGIEQYF
v_gene: TRBV7-8; j_gene: TRBJ2-5; CDR3aa: CASSLASSRGGTQYF
v_gene: TRBV9; j_gene: TRBJ2-2; CDR3aa: CASSGLRGRYTGELFF
v_gene: TRBV29-1; j_gene: TRBJ1-2; CDR3aa: CSVDPTGLRGYTF
v_gene: TRBV7-2; j_gene: TRBJ1-4; CDR3aa: CASSLVAATNEKLFF
v_gene: TRBV18; j_gene: TRBJ1-4; CDR3aa: CASSPMASPNEKLFF
v_gene: TRBV11-2; j_gene: TRBJ2-2; CDR3aa: CASSLLVTRNTGELFF
v_gene: TRBV4-2; j_gene: TRBJ1-5; CDR3aa: CASSPRGGDSNQPQHF
v_gene: TRBV11-3; j_gene: TRBJ2-5; CDR3aa: CASSPAGTGGQETQYF
v_gene: TRBV6-1; j_gene: TRBJ2-1; CDR3aa: CASRAGGLGVTEFF
v_gene: TRBV7-9; j_gene: TRBJ1-1; CDR3aa: CASSRDDRRNGPNTEAFF
v_gene: TRBV28; j_gene: TRBJ2-7; CDR3aa: CASRVGYEQYF
v_gene: TRBV11-2; j_gene: TRBJ2-1; CDR3aa: CASSLPAGAGNEQFF
v_gene: TRBV6-6; j_gene: TRBJ1-5; CDR3aa: CASRDEGNQPQHF
v_gene: TRBV11-1; j_gene: TRBJ2-2; CDR3aa: CASSFGGFVGELFF
v_gene: TRBV28; j_gene: TRBJ2-3; CDR3aa: CASSSGQQGPDTQYF